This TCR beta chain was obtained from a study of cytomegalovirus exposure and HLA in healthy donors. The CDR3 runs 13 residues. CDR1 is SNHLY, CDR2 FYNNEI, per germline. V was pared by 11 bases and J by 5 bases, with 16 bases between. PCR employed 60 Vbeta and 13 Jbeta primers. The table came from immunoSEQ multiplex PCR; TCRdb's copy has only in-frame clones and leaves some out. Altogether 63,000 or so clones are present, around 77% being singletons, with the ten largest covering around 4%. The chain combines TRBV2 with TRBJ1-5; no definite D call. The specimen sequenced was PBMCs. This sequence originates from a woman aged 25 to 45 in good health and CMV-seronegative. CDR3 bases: TGTGCCTGTTCCGGGTGGAGGGATCAGCCCCAGCATTTT. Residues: CACSGWRDQPQHF.